This T cell receptor beta chain derives from a study of breast tumors, draining lymph nodes, adjacent tissues. Breast cancer patients provided tissue from their axillary draining lymph nodes. V was cut by 5 bases and J by 12 bases, with 16 bases left in between. From germline, CDR1 is KGHDR and CDR2 SFDVKD. CDR3 length: 13 residues. TCRdb passed the multiplex PCR reads through MiXCR, listing each CDR3 protein once. The sample lists approximately 250,000 distinct CDR3 sequences, less than 35% seen once, with approximately 3.3% in the top ten. The receptor was derived from a female donor with breast cancer. Some clones in this sample may be carry-over from other donors' samples. The chain joins TRBV24-1 to TRBJ2-1, with D perhaps TRBD1 (5 bases). Sequencing used axillary lymph node tissue. CDR3 DNA: TGTGCCACCAGTGGGCAGGGAACAGATACGCAGTTCTTC. Protein product: CATSGQGTDTQFF.